The text below deals with one T cell receptor beta chain. What it binds is not known. The data were produced by immunoSEQ multiplex PCR, yet TCRdb's version contains in-frame clones alone and is incomplete. Found here are roughly 56,000 clones, roughly 94% of them singletons; the top ten hold around 2.3%. The record originates from a study of cytomegalovirus exposure and HLA in healthy donors. Points from the study as a whole: The tendency of first-cohort TCR clusters to co-occur in the roughly 130 validation repertoires was the finding of a later analysis.

With V trimmed by 9 bases and J by 5 bases, 4 bases remained unmatched. CDR3 length equals 13 residues. Germline assignment: CDR1 SNHLY and CDR2 FYNNEI. Sequencing input: PBMCs. The chain joins TRBV2 to TRBJ2-7; 13 nucleotides agree with TRBD2. This clonotype originated in a man between 18 and 29 years old in good health and CMV-seronegative. The DNA of the CDR3 is TGTGCCAGAGGGACTAGCGGGACCCACGAGCAGTACTTC. Protein product: CARGTSGTHEQYF.